Listed here are 24 T cell receptor beta chains from one sample, sequenced in a study of metastatic and nonmetastatic thyroid tumors. TCRdb re-called clones via MiXCR from the PCR reads. The profile covers about 40,000 clones, with about an eighth appearing a single time and under 25% taken by the ten largest. All patients were treatment-naive before thyroid surgery. Source material: blood. These receptors all come from a female donor with papillary thyroid cancer or a benign thyroid nodule (not recorded which). Some clones in this sample may be carry-over from other donors' samples.

The CDR3 DNA reads as TGTGCCAGCAGGCCCCCGTGGCGGTCGGCCTACGAGCAGTACTTC. Protein product: CASRPPWRSAYEQYF. The chain joins TRBV28 to TRBJ2-7; D gene unclear. The CDR3 runs to 15 residues. Germline assignment: CDR1 MDHEN and CDR2 SYDVKM. Trimming removed 6 bases at V and 2 bases at J, with 17 bases between.

This clone was counted ten times or more. V and J are TRBV7-9 and TRBJ1-2; D gene unclear. Germline CDR1 reads SEHNR; CDR2 reads FQNEAQ (reference sequence). V gave up 4 bases and J gave up 8 bases, with 17 bases separating them. This CDR3 region has 14 residues. CDR3 sequence (DNA): TGTGCCAGCAGCTCCGGTGTACACATAGGGGGCTACACCTTC. Its translation is CASSSGVHIGGYTF.

This clone was detected ten times or more. This rearrangement joins TRBV19 to TRBJ2-1; TRBD2 matches 11 bases. The CDR3 runs 16 residues. Trimming took 3 bases from V and 4 from J; bases not matched to a gene: 5. In germline, CDR1 is LNHDA, CDR2 SQIVND (reference sequence). This CDR3 reads CASSIFGTSGYNEQFF. For the CDR3, the DNA is TGTGCCAGTAGTATCTTTGGGACTAGCGGTTACAATGAGCAGTTCTTC.

In the case of this clone: This may arise from a read error, as a much more abundant clone is one base away. This specimen includes other DNA sequences encoding the same CDR3. V gene TRBV29-1 combines with J gene TRBJ2-3; possibly TRBD1 for D (5 bases). Per germline, CDR1 SQVTM and CDR2 ANQGSEA. CDR3 length: 13 amino acids. DNA of the CDR3: TGCAGCGTTGATGGCAGGGATGGAGATACACAGTATTTT. This sequence encodes CSVDGRDGDTQYF.

On this clone: This could be a read error, since a much larger clone is one nucleotide away. The chain recombines TRBV10-3 with TRBJ2-7; D not resolved. CDR1 ENHRY and CDR2 SYGVKD come from the germline V gene. This CDR3 has 11 amino acids. CDR3 residues: CAIGDSYEQYF. The CDR3 DNA reads as TGTGCCATCGGTGACTCCTACGAGCAGTACTTC.

This clone was counted between two and nine times. This chain joins TRBV6-1 and TRBJ2-5; 10 nucleotides line up with TRBD1. Germline CDR1 MNHNS, CDR2 SASEGT. With 6 bases clipped from V and 13 bases from J, the junction kept 14 bases outside the gene matches. The CDR3 is 14 residues long. For the CDR3, the DNA is TGTGCCAGCAGGGACAGGGGGAGAGGAGAGACACGGTACTTC. Translation gives CASRDRGRGETRYF.

The chain combines TRBV4-3 with TRBJ2-1, with unresolved D. Germline assignment: CDR1 LGHNA and CDR2 YSLEER. The CDR3 extends over 15 amino acids. V was shortened by 7 bases and J by 5 bases, with 18 bases between the two germline ends. CDR3 sequence: CASIQDTSWNNEQFF. The CDR3 DNA reads as TGCGCCAGCATTCAAGACACCTCGTGGAACAATGAGCAGTTCTTC.

In its sample, this clone was seen a few times. A junction end diverges from the germline sequence, so it may reflect a read error. This sequence joins TRBV6-1 and TRBJ2-7, with a possible D match to TRBD2 (5 bases). The germline V gene has CDR1 MNHNS and CDR2 SASEGT. This CDR3 has 13 residues. The CDR3 loop reads CASSEGPPYDQYF. CDR3 sequence (DNA): TGTGCCAGCAGCGAGGGTCCCCCCTACGATCAGTACTTC.

This clone has a count of ten or more. The chain uses TRBV29-1 and TRBJ2-5; no clear D gene. There are 12 residues in the CDR3. CDR1 is SQVTM, CDR2 ANQGSEA, per germline. V shed 3 bases and J shed 3 bases, with 8 bases lying between them. The CDR3 loop is CSVEHQKETQYF. CDR3 nucleotides: TGCAGCGTTGAGCACCAAAAAGAGACCCAGTACTTC.

This clone was recorded many times. The J gene is TRBJ2-3, the V gene TRBV14, with 7 bases lining up with TRBD1. Per germline, CDR1 SGHDN and CDR2 FVKESK. The CDR3 totals 18 residues. V lost 0 bases to trimming and J lost 2 bases; unmatched junction nucleotides: 11. CDR3 loop: CASSQESRGQVNTDTQYF. For the CDR3, the DNA is TGTGCCAGCAGCCAAGAATCCCGAGGACAGGTTAACACAGATACGCAGTATTTT. The entire variable domain, with the rest obtained from reference TRBV14 and TRBJ2-3, is as follows: EAGVTQFPSHSVIEKGQTVTLRCDPISGHDNLYWYRRVMGKEIKFLLHFVKESKQDESGMPNNRFLAERTGGTYSTLKVQPAELEDSGVYFCASSQESRGQVNTDTQYFGPGTRLTVL.

This clone showed up many times. A much more abundant neighbour one base away suggests this may be a read error. The V and J genes are TRBV20-1 and TRBJ1-5; D possibly corresponds to TRBD1 (5 bases). Germline lookup yields CDR1 DFQATT and CDR2 SNEGSKA (reference sequence). The CDR3 totals 14 residues. The V end was cut by 5 bases, the J end by 6 bases, with 17 bases between. Here the CDR3 DNA reads TGCAGTGCTTTACCCGGGGGGGTGGGTCAGCCCCAGCATTTT. Translation: CSALPGGVGQPQHF.

There are many counts of this clone. The chain employs TRBV5-4 and TRBJ2-4; 9 nucleotides line up with TRBD2. V was pared by 0 bases and J by 0 bases, with 7 bases of the junction left unmatched. CDR1 is SGHNT and CDR2 is YYREEE in the germline V gene (reference sequence). The CDR3 runs 18 residues. DNA of the CDR3: TGTGCCAGCAGCTTGGTAGCGGGAGAACCCCTAGCCAAAAACATTCAGTACTTC. It yields the protein CASSLVAGEPLAKNIQYF.

This clone was counted many times. The rearrangement uses TRBV15 and TRBJ2-1, with a weak D call TRBD2 (5 bases). The CDR3 loop spans 13 amino acids. V lost 0 bases, J lost 10 bases, and 10 bases lay in between. Germline lookup yields CDR1 LNHNV and CDR2 YYDKDF (reference sequence). CDR3 in amino acids: CATSREVRREQFF. The DNA of the CDR3 is TGTGCCACCAGCAGAGAGGTGAGGAGGGAGCAGTTCTTC.

This chain connects TRBV29-1 to TRBJ1-1; D is unresolved. V was shortened by 6 bases and J by 5 bases, with 13 bases between the two germline ends. The CDR3 loop spans 12 amino acids. Per germline, CDR1 SQVTM and CDR2 ANQGSEA. Here the CDR3 DNA reads TGCAGCGTCCCCATGTGGCCGACTGAAGCTTTCTTT. Translated, it gives CSVPMWPTEAFF.

The table lists this clone with many counts. The chain joins TRBV20-1 to TRBJ2-7, with 11 bases aligning to TRBD2. V lost 0 bases, J lost 3 bases, and 4 bases stayed unmatched. The CDR3 sequence is 15 residues long. The germline V gene encodes CDR1 DFQATT and CDR2 SNEGSKA (reference sequence). CDR3 loop: CSARDIGLAGYEQYF. The CDR3 DNA sequence: TGCAGTGCTAGAGATATAGGACTAGCGGGCTACGAGCAGTACTTC.

Many counts were recorded for this clone. CDR3 in amino acids: CASSFYSRAGVQETQYF. CDR3 DNA sequence: TGTGCCAGCAGCTTTTACTCTCGTGCGGGAGTACAGGAGACCCAGTACTTC. The V gene is TRBV7-2, the J gene TRBJ2-5; 7 nucleotides line up with TRBD2. This CDR3 has 17 residues. Germline V CDR1 and CDR2: SGHTA, FQGNSA. J was trimmed by 5 bases and V by 3 bases; bases with no gene match: 15.

This clone was observed at least ten times. This rearrangement joins TRBV19 to TRBJ2-7, with no clear D. The germline V gene has CDR1 LNHDA and CDR2 SQIVND (reference sequence). The CDR3 is 13 residues long. V lost 5 bases and J lost 4, with 12 bases in between. As DNA, the CDR3 is TGTGCCAGTAGTGTCGCCCCCGGGTACGAGCAGTACTTC. Translation gives CASSVAPGYEQYF.

In this sample, this clone turned up many times. This chain links TRBV14 with TRBJ2-1; a possible D gene is TRBD1 (5 bases). Germline CDR1 is SGHDN and CDR2 is FVKESK. Trimming pared 1 base from V and 4 bases from J, leaving 11 bases between. The CDR3 loop spans 15 amino acids. The CDR3 sequence: CASSQVAQGYNEQFF. The CDR3 DNA is TGTGCCAGCAGCCAAGTGGCGCAGGGTTACAATGAGCAGTTCTTC.

This clone was detected ten times or more. The V gene is TRBV6-1, the J gene TRBJ1-3; the D is unclear. The germline V and J ends were trimmed by 5 bases and 4 bases, with 3 bases remaining between them. CDR3 length equals 11 residues. CDR1 MNHNS and CDR2 SASEGT come from the germline V gene. CDR3 loop: CASSFGNTIYF. For the CDR3, the DNA is TGTGCCAGCAGTTTCGGAAACACCATATATTTT.

This clone came up many times. The chain employs TRBV12-3 or TRBV12-4 and TRBJ1-5; D is ambiguous. This CDR3 has 13 amino acids. Between the trimmed V and J ends, which lost 4 bases and 5 bases, there was a span of 9 bases. The CDR3 DNA reads as TGTGCCAGCAGTTGGGGTGAGGATCAGCCCCAGCATTTT. Translating it yields CASSWGEDQPQHF.

This clone was observed many times. The chain has TRBV19 and TRBJ1-1; D is undetermined. CDR1 LNHDA and CDR2 SQIVND come from the germline V gene (reference sequence). Trimming took 2 bases from V and 1 from J, leaving 5 bases between them. This CDR3 comprises 13 residues. CDR3 in DNA: TGTGCCAGTAGTATACTGGGGAACACTGAAGCTTTCTTT. Its translation: CASSILGNTEAFF.

The sample holds many counts of this clone. The chain employs TRBV28 and TRBJ2-3; tentative D call: TRBD2 (6 bases). Per germline, CDR1 MDHEN and CDR2 SYDVKM. The CDR3 runs 12 residues. Trimming left V 6 bases short and J 8 bases short, with 12 bases between. CDR3 amino acids: CASRQEEGTQYF. The CDR3 nucleotides read TGTGCCAGCAGACAAGAGGAGGGTACGCAGTATTTT.

This clone was observed many times. The chain couples TRBV6-1 to TRBJ2-7; D is uncertain. The CDR3 runs to 10 residues. Deletions cut 1 base from V and 5 bases from J, with 0 bases between. Germline assignment: CDR1 MNHNS and CDR2 SASEGT. CDR3 nucleotides: TGTGCCAGCAGTGAAGACGAGCAGTACTTC. This sequence encodes CASSEDEQYF.

This clone was seen many times. V is TRBV3-1 and J is TRBJ2-3, with D uncertain. CDR1 and CDR2 (germline): LGHDT, YNNKEL (reference sequence). Trimming removed 1 base at V and 5 bases at J, with 7 bases between. The CDR3 spans 13 residues. The CDR3 loop is CASSQGHRDTQYF. In nucleotides, the CDR3 is TGTGCCAGCAGCCAAGGTCACAGAGATACGCAGTATTTT.